The rows below give T cell receptor beta chains drawn from one sample of a study of blood T cell repertoires in COVID-19. Sequencing used immunoSEQ multiplex PCR; TCRdb keeps in-frame clones, though not all of them. In the table there are approximately 100,000 clones, roughly 83% of which are singletons. What was sequenced was peripheral blood. These receptors were collected from a woman aged 60-75 years with acute or convalescent COVID-19. CDR3s include the opening cysteine and the closing phenylalanine or tryptophan. A D gene is named only where the DNA matches it firmly. For some rows the clone size is stated as once, few or many, or as a class when expanded; others skip it.

j_gene | d_gene | v_gene | abundance | CDR3nt | CDR3aa
TRBJ1-2 | - | TRBV6-5 | - | TGTGCCAGCAGTTACTCGGGGCGGGGGCGAGACTATGGCTACACCTTC | CASSYSGRGRDYGYTF
TRBJ1-4 | - | TRBV24-1 | - | TGTGCCACCAGTACCGGGTTTGGGGGCAAGGATAATGAAAAACTGTTTTTT | CATSTGFGGKDNEKLFF
TRBJ2-2 | - | TRBV4-3 | few | TGCGCCAGCAGCCGTTCGCCCCTGACGGTGGAGGCCGGGGAGCTGTTTTTT | CASSRSPLTVEAGELFF
TRBJ1-1 | - | TRBV7-8 | once | TGTGCCAGCAGGTCCATGAGTGGGGGGACTGAAGCTTTCTTT | CASRSMSGGTEAFF
TRBJ2-3 | - | TRBV6-1 | - | TGTGCCAGCAGTGAAGCGAAAGGGAGCCAGAATACGCAGTATTTT | CASSEAKGSQNTQYF
TRBJ1-3 | - | TRBV2 | once | TGTCCCAGAGATATGACAGTAAAGCTTTCTGGAAACACCATATATTTT | CPRDMTVKLSGNTIYF
TRBJ2-1 | - | TRBV9 | - | TGTGCCAGCAGAAGGGGGGGCCGTCTCGACAATGAGCAGTTCTTC | CASRRGGRLDNEQFF
TRBJ1-2 | - | TRBV28 | - | TGTGCCAGCAGTTTCGGGGGATGGCTCTATGGCTACACCTTC | CASSFGGWLYGYTF
TRBJ1-5 | - | TRBV10-2 | - | TGCGCCAGCAGTGAGAGAGGGGCAGGGGTTAGCAATCAGCCCCAGCATTTT | CASSERGAGVSNQPQHF
TRBJ1-6 | TRBD1 | TRBV19 | - | TGTGCCAGTAGTACCGGACAGGTCGTGAATTCACCCCTCCACTTT | CASSTGQVVNSPLHF
TRBJ1-2 | - | TRBV6-5 | - | TGTGCCAGCAGTTACTCGATAGTAGGGCGGGACTATGGCTACACCTTC | CASSYSIVGRDYGYTF
TRBJ2-1 | TRBD2 | TRBV6-2/TRBV6-3 | - | TGTGCCAGCAGTTACCCCCTAGCGGGGGCGGGTAATGAGCAGTTCTTC | CASSYPLAGAGNEQFF
TRBJ1-2 | TRBD1 | TRBV24-1 | once | TGTGCCACCTCCTCTTGGCAGGGGGCAAGTGGCTACACCTTC | CATSSWQGASGYTF
TRBJ1-2 | TRBD1 | TRBV4-1 | once | TGCGCCAGCAGCCAAGAGGCGCGACAGGGTGCAATCTATGGCTACACCTTC | CASSQEARQGAIYGYTF
TRBJ1-1 | TRBD1 | TRBV11-3 | - | TGTGCCAGCAGCCGTGGACAGGGGGTTCTCTTCTTT | CASSRGQGVLFF
TRBJ2-7 | TRBD2 | TRBV11-3 | - | TGTGCCAGCAGTGGCCAGCGGGAGACCGCCTACGAGCAGTACTTC | CASSGQRETAYEQYF
TRBJ1-4 | - | TRBV5-1 | - | TGCGCCAGCAGCCTAACAGGGAAGGAGAATGAAAAACTGTTTTTT | CASSLTGKENEKLFF
TRBJ2-5 | - | TRBV2 | - | TGTGCCAGCGGAGGCCGACAGGCCCAAGAGACCCAGTACTTC | CASGGRQAQETQYF
TRBJ1-2 | - | TRBV28 | - | TGTGCCAGCAGCAAAGAAGGGGGACGGAACTATGGCTACACCTTC | CASSKEGGRNYGYTF
TRBJ1-1 | - | TRBV27 | - | TGTGCCAGCATTGTACAGGTGATGAACACTGAAGCTTTCTTT | CASIVQVMNTEAFF
TRBJ1-2 | TRBD1 | TRBV27 | - | TGTGCCAGCAGGGGGGACAGGCTCGTAGGAGGCTACACCTTC | CASRGDRLVGGYTF
TRBJ1-2 | - | TRBV29-1 | - | TGCAGCGTTGTCCCACAGGGAAAGGATGGCTACACCTTC | CSVVPQGKDGYTF
TRBJ2-2 | TRBD2 | TRBV5-4 | - | TGTGCCAGCAGCTTGGACCCTAGCGGCAACACCGGGGAGCTGTTTTTT | CASSLDPSGNTGELFF
TRBJ2-5 | TRBD2 | TRBV9 | - | TGTGCCAGCAGCGCAAGACCTAGCGGGGCGGGGGAGACCCAGTACTTC | CASSARPSGAGETQYF
TRBJ1-4 | - | TRBV11-2 | - | TGTGCCAGCAGCTTAGCGGCGGGGGGGCTTGGTGAAAAACTGTTTTTT | CASSLAAGGLGEKLFF